These 18 T cell receptor beta chains came from one sample sequenced in a study of cytomegalovirus exposure and HLA in healthy donors. TCRdb's copy holds only in-frame clones and misses some; the assay was immunoSEQ multiplex PCR. The profile shows some 150,000 clones, approximately 86% of them singletons. The sequencing sample was made of PBMCs. These receptors were collected from a man aged 18-30 years in good health and CMV-seropositive.

The J gene is TRBJ2-7, the V gene TRBV28; 9 nucleotides agree with TRBD1. J lost 3 bases, V lost 7 bases, and 7 bases had no gene match. CDR1 MDHEN and CDR2 SYDVKM come from the germline V gene. This CDR3 has 14 amino acids. The CDR3 sequence: CASNYRDRVYEQYF. The CDR3 DNA reads TGTGCCAGCAATTACCGGGACAGGGTCTACGAGCAGTACTTC.

This chain links TRBV4-2 with TRBJ1-4; no definite D call. Germline CDR1 and CDR2: LGHNA and YNFKEQ. This CDR3 has 13 residues. V lost 2 bases and J lost 1, with 2 bases in between. DNA for the CDR3: TGTGCCAGCAGCCAACAAACTAATGAAAAACTGTTTTTT. This encodes CASSQQTNEKLFF.

The rearrangement uses TRBV9 and TRBJ2-3, with D perhaps TRBD1 (5 bases). This CDR3 comprises 17 residues. The germline V and J ends were trimmed by 0 bases and 0 bases, with 14 bases remaining between them. Germline CDR1 is SGDLS and CDR2 is YYNGEE. The CDR3 loop is CASSVDIRQRSTDTQYF. CDR3 sequence (DNA): TGTGCCAGCAGCGTAGATATCCGACAGCGTAGCACAGATACGCAGTATTTT.

The V and J genes are TRBV28 and TRBJ1-1; a possible D gene is TRBD1 (6 bases). This CDR3 comprises 13 residues. V was cut by 5 bases and J by 4 bases, with 11 bases left in between. The germline CDR1 and CDR2 sequences are MDHEN and SYDVKM. The CDR3 sequence is CASSLRTATEAFF. In DNA, the CDR3 is TGTGCCAGCAGTCTTCGGACAGCCACTGAAGCTTTCTTT.

V usage is TRBV30 and J usage is TRBJ1-1; perhaps TRBD1 as D (6 bases). Trimming left V 2 bases short and J 1 base short, with 11 bases between. CDR1 is GTSNPN and CDR2 is SVGIG in the germline V gene (reference sequence). This CDR3 has 14 residues. The CDR3 region has the DNA TGTGCCTGGAGTCCCAGGGGTGGGAACACTGAAGCTTTCTTT. Amino acids: CAWSPRGGNTEAFF.

The V call is TRBV9, the J call TRBJ2-1, with 12 positions matching TRBD2. The CDR3 covers 16 residues. Germline lookup yields CDR1 SGDLS and CDR2 YYNGEE. V was clipped by 0 bases and J by 7 bases; unmatched bases: 5. The CDR3 DNA follows: TGTGCCAGCAGCGTAGGATCTAGCGGGGGGGTAAATGAGCAGTTCTTC. Translation gives CASSVGSSGGVNEQFF. The full variable domain, completed using reference TRBV9 and TRBJ2-1, is DSGVTQTPKHLITATGQRVTLRCSPRSGDLSVYWYQQSLDQGLQFLIQYYNGEERAKGNILERFSAQQFPDLHSELNLSSLELGDSALYFCASSVGSSGGVNEQFFGPGTRLTVL.

The chain joins TRBV27 to TRBJ2-7, with D perhaps matching TRBD2 (6 bases). Germline loops: CDR1 MNHEY, CDR2 SMNVEV (reference sequence). This CDR3 region has 12 residues. V lost 7 bases and J 7 bases, leaving 14 bases between the germline ends. For the CDR3, the DNA is TGTGCCAGCAAGGAGGGCGGAGGAGAGCAGTACTTC. Its translation is CASKEGGGEQYF.

This chain links TRBV19 with TRBJ2-7, with 8 positions matching TRBD1. CDR3 length equals 15 residues. Germline V lookup: CDR1 LNHDA, CDR2 SQIVND (reference sequence). V dropped 4 bases and J dropped 4; count of bases not matched to a gene: 9. CDR3 sequence: CASSTQGASWYEQYF. The CDR3 coding sequence is TGTGCCAGTAGTACCCAGGGGGCCTCGTGGTACGAGCAGTACTTC.

The chain employs TRBV9 and TRBJ2-1; D possibly corresponds to TRBD1 (6 bases). This CDR3 contains 13 residues. Germline CDR1 SGDLS, CDR2 YYNGEE. Between the trimmed V and J ends, which lost 3 bases and 6 bases, there was a span of 10 bases. This CDR3 reads CASSARQANEQFF. In DNA form, the CDR3 reads TGTGCCAGCAGCGCGAGACAGGCCAATGAGCAGTTCTTC.

This chain links TRBV29-1 with TRBJ2-1; no definite D call. The CDR3 length is 11 residues. V shed 2 bases and J shed 6 bases, with 5 bases lying between them. Looked up from germline, CDR1 is SQVTM and CDR2 is ANQGSEA. The CDR3 sequence: CSVESSNEQFF. The DNA of the CDR3 is TGCAGCGTTGAATCCAGCAATGAGCAGTTCTTC.

The chain couples TRBV5-6 to TRBJ1-4, with D possibly matching TRBD1 (6 bases). Trimming pared 0 bases from V and 8 bases from J, leaving 14 bases between. The CDR3 contains 15 residues. Germline V gives CDR1 SGHDT, CDR2 YYEEEE. Here the CDR3 DNA reads TGTGCCAGCAGCTTGGCGATGGGGGCAGGGGAAAAACTGTTTTTT. Protein product: CASSLAMGAGEKLFF.

The V call is TRBV28, the J call TRBJ1-4, with 8 bases aligning to TRBD1. Unmatched junction bases numbered 14, after V lost 4 bases and J lost 4 bases. Germline lookup yields CDR1 MDHEN and CDR2 SYDVKM. This CDR3 is built from 18 residues. The CDR3 region is CASSSWDRTFDSNEKLFF. The CDR3 DNA sequence: TGTGCCAGCAGTTCCTGGGACAGGACCTTTGATAGTAATGAAAAACTGTTTTTT.

This clone was observed a few times. V is TRBV6-1 and J is TRBJ1-5, with TRBD1 matching over 9 bases. The V and J ends lost 4 bases and 2 bases, in that order; junction bases with no gene match: 0. Germline CDR1 reads MNHNS; CDR2 reads SASEGT. This CDR3 has 14 amino acids. Here the CDR3 DNA reads TGTGCCAGCAGTGGGACAGGGGGCAATCAGCCCCAGCATTTT. It is translated as CASSGTGGNQPQHF.

V and J are TRBV7-9 and TRBJ2-1, with 15 bases matching TRBD2. The length of the CDR3 is 15 residues. The germline gives CDR1 SEHNR, CDR2 FQNEAQ (reference sequence). The J segment lost 10 bases and the V segment lost 3 bases, leaving 4 bases of the junction unmatched. The CDR3 DNA is TGTGCCAGCAGCTTGGGACTAGCGGGAGGCTGGGAGCAGTTCTTC. It codes for CASSLGLAGGWEQFF.

The J gene is TRBJ2-1, the V gene TRBV4-1, with D perhaps matching TRBD1 (5 bases). CDR1 is MGHRA and CDR2 is YSYEKL in the germline V gene. The CDR3 is 15 residues long. V lost 2 bases and J 4 bases, leaving 12 bases between the germline ends. The CDR3 sequence is CASSQLDTSYNEQFF. The CDR3 DNA reads TGCGCCAGCAGCCAATTGGACACGTCATACAATGAGCAGTTCTTC.

This chain links TRBV5-4 with TRBJ2-7; possibly TRBD2 for D (5 bases). This CDR3 spans 14 amino acids. Looked up from germline, CDR1 is SGHNT and CDR2 is YYREEE (reference sequence). V was pared by 1 base and J by 3 bases, with 11 bases between. The DNA of the CDR3 is TGTGCCAGCAGCTTGTTCTCTCGGGGCTACGAGCAGTACTTC. This encodes CASSLFSRGYEQYF.

The chain joins TRBV28 to TRBJ1-2; a possible D gene is TRBD1 (6 bases). V was pared by 7 bases and J by 2 bases, with 17 bases between. The germline V gene encodes CDR1 MDHEN and CDR2 SYDVKM. This CDR3 has 15 amino acids. The CDR3 region is CASTGSGTTNYGYTF. Here the CDR3 DNA reads TGTGCCAGCACTGGCTCCGGGACAACCAACTATGGCTACACCTTC.

The chain has TRBV4-1 and TRBJ1-2, with D perhaps TRBD1 (5 bases). The germline V and J ends were trimmed by 4 bases and 8 bases, with 11 bases remaining between them. This CDR3 contains 12 residues. The germline CDR1 and CDR2 sequences are MGHRA and YSYEKL. The CDR3 protein is CASSPGGDGYTF. The CDR3 DNA sequence: TGCGCCAGCAGCCCCGGGGGGGACGGCTACACCTTC.